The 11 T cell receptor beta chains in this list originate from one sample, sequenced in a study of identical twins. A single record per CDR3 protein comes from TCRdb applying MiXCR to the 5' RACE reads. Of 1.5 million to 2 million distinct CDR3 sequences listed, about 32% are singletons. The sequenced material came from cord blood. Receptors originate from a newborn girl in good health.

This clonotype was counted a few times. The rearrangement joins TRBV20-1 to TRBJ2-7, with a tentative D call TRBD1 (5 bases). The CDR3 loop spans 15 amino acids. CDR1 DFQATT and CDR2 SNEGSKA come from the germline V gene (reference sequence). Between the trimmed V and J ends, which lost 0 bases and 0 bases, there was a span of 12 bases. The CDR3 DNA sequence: TGCAGTGCTAGAGATCAGGGCAGGTCCTCCTACGAGCAGTACTTC. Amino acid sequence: CSARDQGRSSYEQYF.

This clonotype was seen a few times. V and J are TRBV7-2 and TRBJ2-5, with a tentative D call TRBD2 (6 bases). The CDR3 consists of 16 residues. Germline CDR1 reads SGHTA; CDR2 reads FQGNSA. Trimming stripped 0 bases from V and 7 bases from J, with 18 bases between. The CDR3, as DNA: TGTGCCAGCAGCTTAGCGAGCCCGGGGCGGGGAGTGACCCAGTACTTC. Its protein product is CASSLASPGRGVTQYF.

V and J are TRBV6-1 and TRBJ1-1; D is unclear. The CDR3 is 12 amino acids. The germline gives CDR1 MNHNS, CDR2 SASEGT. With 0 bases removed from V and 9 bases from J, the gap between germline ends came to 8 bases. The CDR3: CASSEAGRKAFF. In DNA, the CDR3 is TGTGCCAGCAGTGAAGCGGGGAGGAAAGCTTTCTTT.

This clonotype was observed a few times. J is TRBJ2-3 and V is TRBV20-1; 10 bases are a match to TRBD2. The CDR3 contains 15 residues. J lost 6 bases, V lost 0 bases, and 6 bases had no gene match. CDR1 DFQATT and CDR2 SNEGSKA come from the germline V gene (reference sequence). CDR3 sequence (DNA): TGCAGTGCTAGAGATGGGAGCGGGGGGGCCGATACGCAGTATTTT. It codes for CSARDGSGGADTQYF.

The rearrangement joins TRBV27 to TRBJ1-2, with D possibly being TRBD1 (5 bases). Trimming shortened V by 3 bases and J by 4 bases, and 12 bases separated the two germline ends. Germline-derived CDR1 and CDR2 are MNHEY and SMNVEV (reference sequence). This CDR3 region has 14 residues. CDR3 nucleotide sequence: TGTGCCAGCAGTTTTAGAGCGGGGGGCTATGGCTACACCTTC. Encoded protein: CASSFRAGGYGYTF.

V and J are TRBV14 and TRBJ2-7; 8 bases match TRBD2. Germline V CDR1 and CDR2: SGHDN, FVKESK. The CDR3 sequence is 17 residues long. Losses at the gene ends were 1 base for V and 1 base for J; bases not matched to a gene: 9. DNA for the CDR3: TGTGCCAGCAGCCAAGTCGGCCGCGGGGGGCCTTCCTACGAGCAGTACTTC. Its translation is CASSQVGRGGPSYEQYF.

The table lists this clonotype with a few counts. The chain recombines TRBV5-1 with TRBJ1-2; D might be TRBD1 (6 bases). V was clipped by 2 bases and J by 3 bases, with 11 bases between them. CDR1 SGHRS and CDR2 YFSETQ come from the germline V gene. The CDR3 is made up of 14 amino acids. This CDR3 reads CASSFGGLDYGYTF. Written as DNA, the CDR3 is TGCGCCAGCAGCTTCGGGGGCTTGGACTATGGCTACACCTTC.

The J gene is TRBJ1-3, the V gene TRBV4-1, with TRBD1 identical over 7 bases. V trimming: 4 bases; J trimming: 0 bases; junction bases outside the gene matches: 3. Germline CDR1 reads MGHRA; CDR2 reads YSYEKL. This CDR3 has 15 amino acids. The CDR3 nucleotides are TGCGCCAGCAGCCGGGGACAGCTCTCTGGAAACACCATATATTTT. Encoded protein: CASSRGQLSGNTIYF.

CDR3 nucleotide sequence: TGTGCCAGCAGCTTTGGGTACACTGAAGCTTTCTTT. This sequence encodes CASSFGYTEAFF. The chain joins TRBV7-9 to TRBJ1-1; D uncertain. V lost 3 bases and J 3 bases, leaving 5 bases between the germline ends. CDR1 and CDR2 from the germline V gene are SEHNR and FQNEAQ (reference sequence). This CDR3 has 12 amino acids.

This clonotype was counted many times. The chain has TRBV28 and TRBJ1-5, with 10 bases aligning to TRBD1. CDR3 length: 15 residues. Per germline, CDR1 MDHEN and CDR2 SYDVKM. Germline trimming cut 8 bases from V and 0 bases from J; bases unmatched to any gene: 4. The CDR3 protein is CASRDRGYSNQPQHF. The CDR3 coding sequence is TGTGCCAGCCGGGACAGGGGATATAGCAATCAGCCCCAGCATTTT.

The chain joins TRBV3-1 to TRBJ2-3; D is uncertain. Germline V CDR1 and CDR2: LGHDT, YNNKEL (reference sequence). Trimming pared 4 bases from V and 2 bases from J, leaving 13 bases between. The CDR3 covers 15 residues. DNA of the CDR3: TGTGCCAGCAGCCGACGACTTGGACCCACAGATACGCAGTATTTT. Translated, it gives CASSRRLGPTDTQYF.